This T cell receptor beta chain comes out of a study of blood T cell repertoires in COVID-19. Overall study context: Sites in the United States, Italy and Spain provided acute and convalescent COVID-19 samples. T cells, B-cell-depleted T cells, or PBMCs provided the cDNA or gDNA that served as material.

How the authors handled the data: Using reference gene primer amplification, nucleated cell counts were estimated. Clones were sequenced by immunoSEQ multiplex PCR, and TCRdb holds only the in-frame ones, with some missing. Clone size and V and J calls were adopted from that table, with D and trimming inferred from the DNA. Of about 220,000 clones listed, about 80% were seen once; the top ten hold approximately 2.9%. Trimming stripped 1 base from V and 1 base from J, with 18 bases between. The germline V gene has CDR1 SGHRS and CDR2 YFSETQ. The CDR3 contains 18 residues. The TCR sequence derives from a woman aged 30 to 39 who had recovered from COVID-19. This chain connects TRBV5-1 to TRBJ2-1; D perhaps matches TRBD1 (8 bases). The sequenced sample was peripheral blood. CDR3 residues: CASSLSPQGGGSYNEQFF. Written as DNA, the CDR3 is TGCGCCAGCAGCTTGTCCCCACAGGGGGGAGGGTCCTACAATGAGCAGTTCTTC.